This T cell receptor (beta chain) was documented in a study of cytomegalovirus exposure and HLA in healthy donors. The study, taken as a whole, reports: Earlier results showed most TCR beta V segments being productive about 87% or about 30% of the time.

Comment on this clone: Its antigen is still unknown.

The CDR3 contains 15 residues. After removal of 2 bases from V and 6 bases from J, the junction contained 6 bases not matched to a gene. Germline assignment: CDR1 SGHRS and CDR2 YFSETQ. Primers: 60 Vbeta forward and 13 Jbeta reverse. TCRdb's copy holds only in-frame clones and misses some; the assay was immunoSEQ multiplex PCR. The sample gives under 200,000 clones, roughly 80% of which show up once; roughly 2% is in the top ten. Donors were ostensibly healthy at sampling, although undocumented immune exposures were probable. The source material was PBMCs. The rearrangement uses TRBV5-1 and TRBJ2-3, with TRBD1 identical over 10 bases. The TCR was taken from a human donor in good health. DNA for the CDR3: TGCGCCAGCAGCTTTCGGACAGGGGGTATGGATACGCAGTATTTT. It specifies CASSFRTGGMDTQYF.